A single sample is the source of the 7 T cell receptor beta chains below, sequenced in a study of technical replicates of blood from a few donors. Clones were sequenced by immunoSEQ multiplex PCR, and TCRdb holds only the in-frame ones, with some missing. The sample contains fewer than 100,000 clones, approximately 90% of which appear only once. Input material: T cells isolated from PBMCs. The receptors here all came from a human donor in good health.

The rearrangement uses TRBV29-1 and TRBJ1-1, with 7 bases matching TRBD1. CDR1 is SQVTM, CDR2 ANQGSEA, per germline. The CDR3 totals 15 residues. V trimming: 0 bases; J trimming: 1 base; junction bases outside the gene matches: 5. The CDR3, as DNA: TGCAGCGTTGAAGACCGTTGGACAGGGAACACTGAAGCTTTCTTT. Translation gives CSVEDRWTGNTEAFF.

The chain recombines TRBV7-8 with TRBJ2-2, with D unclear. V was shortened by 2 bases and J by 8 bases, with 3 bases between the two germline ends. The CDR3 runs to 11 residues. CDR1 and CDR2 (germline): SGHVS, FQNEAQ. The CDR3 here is CASSLSGELFF. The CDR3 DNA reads TGTGCCAGCAGCTTATCTGGGGAGCTGTTTTTT.

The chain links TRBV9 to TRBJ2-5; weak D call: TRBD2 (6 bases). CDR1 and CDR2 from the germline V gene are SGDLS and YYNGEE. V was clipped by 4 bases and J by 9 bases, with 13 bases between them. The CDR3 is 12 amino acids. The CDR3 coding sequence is TGTGCCAGCAGCCCTGGGGGACTGGCCCAGTACTTC. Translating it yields CASSPGGLAQYF.

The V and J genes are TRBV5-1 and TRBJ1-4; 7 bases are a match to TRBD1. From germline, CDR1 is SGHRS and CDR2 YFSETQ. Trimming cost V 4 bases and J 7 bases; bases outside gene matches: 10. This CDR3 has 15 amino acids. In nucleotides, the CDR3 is TGCGCCAGCAGCACTACAGGGGTAGGAGTTGAAAAACTGTTTTTT. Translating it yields CASSTTGVGVEKLFF. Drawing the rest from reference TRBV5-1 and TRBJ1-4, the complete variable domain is KAGVTQTPRYLIKTRGQQVTLSCSPISGHRSVSWYQQTPGQGLQFLFEYFSETQRNKGNFPGRFSGRQFSNSRSEMNVSTLELGDSALYLCASSTTGVGVEKLFFGSGTQLSVL.

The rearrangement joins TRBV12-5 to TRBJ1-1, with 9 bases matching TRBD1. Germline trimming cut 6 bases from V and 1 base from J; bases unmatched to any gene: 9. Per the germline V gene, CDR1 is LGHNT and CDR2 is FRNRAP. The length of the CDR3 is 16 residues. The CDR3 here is CASGFTGGAENTEAFF. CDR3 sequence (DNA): TGTGCTAGTGGGTTCACAGGGGGCGCGGAGAACACTGAAGCTTTCTTT.

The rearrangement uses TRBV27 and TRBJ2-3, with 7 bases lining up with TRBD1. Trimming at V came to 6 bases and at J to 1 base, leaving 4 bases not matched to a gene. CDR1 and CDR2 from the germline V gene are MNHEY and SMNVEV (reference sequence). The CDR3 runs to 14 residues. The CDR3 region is CASSPGQRTDTQYF. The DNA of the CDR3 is TGTGCCAGCAGCCCGGGACAGCGCACAGATACGCAGTATTTT.

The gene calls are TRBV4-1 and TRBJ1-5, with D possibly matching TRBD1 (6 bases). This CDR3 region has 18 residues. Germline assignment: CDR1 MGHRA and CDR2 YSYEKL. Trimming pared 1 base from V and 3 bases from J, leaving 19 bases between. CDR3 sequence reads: CASSQAGGRGGVNQPQHF. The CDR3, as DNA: TGCGCCAGCAGCCAAGCTGGGGGGAGGGGGGGAGTCAATCAGCCCCAGCATTTT.